This TCR beta chain was identified in a study of shared clonotypes between healthy human individuals. Unsorted samples relied on tens of millions of PBMCs, which served as the source of genomic DNA. The germline gives CDR1 SNHLY, CDR2 FYNNEI. The CDR3 spans 14 residues. Trimming stripped 6 bases from V and 9 bases from J, with 18 bases between. The table came from immunoSEQ multiplex PCR; TCRdb's copy has only in-frame clones and leaves some out. The sample holds 450,000 to 500,000 clones; 78% are singletons and the top ten take around 12%. V is TRBV2 and J is TRBJ2-1; either TRBD1 or TRBD2 may supply D (5 bases each). The sequenced sample consisted of PBMCs. The clonotype comes from a woman between 40 and 55 years old in good health. Some clones in this sample may be carry-over from other donors' samples. CDR3 loop: CASSVFEGQGEQFF. In nucleotides, the CDR3 is TGTGCCAGCAGCGTCTTCGAGGGTCAGGGTGAGCAGTTCTTC.